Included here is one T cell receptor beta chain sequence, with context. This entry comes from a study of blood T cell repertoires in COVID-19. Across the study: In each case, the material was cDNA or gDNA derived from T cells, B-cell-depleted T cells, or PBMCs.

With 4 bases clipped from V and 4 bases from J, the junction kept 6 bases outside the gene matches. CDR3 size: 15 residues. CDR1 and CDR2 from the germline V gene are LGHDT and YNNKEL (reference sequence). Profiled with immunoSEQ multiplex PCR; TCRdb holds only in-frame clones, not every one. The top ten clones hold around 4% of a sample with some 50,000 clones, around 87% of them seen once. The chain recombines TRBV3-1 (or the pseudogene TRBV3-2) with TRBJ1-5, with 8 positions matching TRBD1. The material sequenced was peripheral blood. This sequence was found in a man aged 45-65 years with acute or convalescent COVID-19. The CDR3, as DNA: TGTGCCAGCAGCCTGCGACAGGGGTGGAATCAGCCCCAGCATTTT. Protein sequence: CASSLRQGWNQPQHF.